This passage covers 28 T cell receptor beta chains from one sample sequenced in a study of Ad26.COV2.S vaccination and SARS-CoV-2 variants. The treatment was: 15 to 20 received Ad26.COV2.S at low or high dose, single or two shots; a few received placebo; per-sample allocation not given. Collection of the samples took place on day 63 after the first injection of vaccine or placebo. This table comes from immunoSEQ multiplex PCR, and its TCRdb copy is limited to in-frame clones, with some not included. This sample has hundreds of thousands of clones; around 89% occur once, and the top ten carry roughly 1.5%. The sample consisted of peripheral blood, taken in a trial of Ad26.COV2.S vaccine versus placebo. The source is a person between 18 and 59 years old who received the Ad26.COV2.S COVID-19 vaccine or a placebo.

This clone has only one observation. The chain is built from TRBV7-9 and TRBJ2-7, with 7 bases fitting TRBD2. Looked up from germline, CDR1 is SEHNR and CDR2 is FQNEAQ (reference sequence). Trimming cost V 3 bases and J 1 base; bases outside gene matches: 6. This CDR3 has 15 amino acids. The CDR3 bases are TGTGCCAGCAGCTTTTCTAGCGGCTTTTCCTACGAGCAGTACTTC. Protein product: CASSFSSGFSYEQYF.

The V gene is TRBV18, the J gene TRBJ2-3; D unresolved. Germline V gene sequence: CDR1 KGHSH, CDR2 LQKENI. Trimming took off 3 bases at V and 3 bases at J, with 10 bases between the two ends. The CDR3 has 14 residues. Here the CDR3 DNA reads TGTGCCAGCTCACCCAACGAGGTAACAGATACGCAGTATTTT. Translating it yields CASSPNEVTDTQYF. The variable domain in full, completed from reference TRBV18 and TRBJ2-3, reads NAGVMQNPRHLVRRRGQEARLRCSPMKGHSHVYWYRQLPEEGLKFMVYLQKENIIDESGMPKERFSAEFPKEGPSILRIQQVVRGDSAAYFCASSPNEVTDTQYFGPGTRLTVL.

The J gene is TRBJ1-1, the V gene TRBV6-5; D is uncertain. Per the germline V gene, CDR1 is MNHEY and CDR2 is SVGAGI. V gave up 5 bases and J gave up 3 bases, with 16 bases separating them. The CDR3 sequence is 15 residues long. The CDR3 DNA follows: TGTGCCAGCAGTAACACCGGCAGAGGGTACACTGAAGCTTTCTTT. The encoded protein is CASSNTGRGYTEAFF.

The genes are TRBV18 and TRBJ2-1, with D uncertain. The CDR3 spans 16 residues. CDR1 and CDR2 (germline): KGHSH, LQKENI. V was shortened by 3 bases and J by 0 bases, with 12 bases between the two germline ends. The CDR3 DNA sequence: TGTGCCAGCTCACCCACCGAATCGAGCTCCTACAATGAGCAGTTCTTC. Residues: CASSPTESSSYNEQFF.

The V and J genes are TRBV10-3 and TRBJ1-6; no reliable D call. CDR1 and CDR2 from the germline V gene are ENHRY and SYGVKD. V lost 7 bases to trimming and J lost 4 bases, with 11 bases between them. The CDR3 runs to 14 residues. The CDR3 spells CAIKGSVYNSPLHF. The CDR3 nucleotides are TGTGCCATCAAAGGGTCAGTTTATAATTCACCCCTCCACTTT.

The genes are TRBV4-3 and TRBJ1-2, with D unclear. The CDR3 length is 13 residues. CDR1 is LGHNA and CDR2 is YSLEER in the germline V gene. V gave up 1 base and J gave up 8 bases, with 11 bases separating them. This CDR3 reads CASSQVEGRGYTF. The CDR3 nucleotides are TGCGCCAGCAGCCAAGTTGAGGGAAGGGGCTACACCTTC.

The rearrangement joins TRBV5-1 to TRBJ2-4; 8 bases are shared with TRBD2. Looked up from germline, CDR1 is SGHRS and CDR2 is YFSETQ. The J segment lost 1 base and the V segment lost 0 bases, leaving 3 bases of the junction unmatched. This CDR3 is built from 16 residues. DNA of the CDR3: TGCGCCAGCAGCTTGGATGTAGCGGGGGCCAAAAACATTCAGTACTTC. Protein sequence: CASSLDVAGAKNIQYF. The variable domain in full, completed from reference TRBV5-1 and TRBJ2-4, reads KAGVTQTPRYLIKTRGQQVTLSCSPISGHRSVSWYQQTPGQGLQFLFEYFSETQRNKGNFPGRFSGRQFSNSRSEMNVSTLELGDSALYLCASSLDVAGAKNIQYFGAGTRLSVL.

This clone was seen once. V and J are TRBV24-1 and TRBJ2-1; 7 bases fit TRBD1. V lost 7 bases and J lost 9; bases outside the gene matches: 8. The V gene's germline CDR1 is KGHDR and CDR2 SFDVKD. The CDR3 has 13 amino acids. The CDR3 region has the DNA TGTGCCACCAGGGAAGCGGCAGGGGGTGAGCAGTTCTTC. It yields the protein CATREAAGGEQFF.

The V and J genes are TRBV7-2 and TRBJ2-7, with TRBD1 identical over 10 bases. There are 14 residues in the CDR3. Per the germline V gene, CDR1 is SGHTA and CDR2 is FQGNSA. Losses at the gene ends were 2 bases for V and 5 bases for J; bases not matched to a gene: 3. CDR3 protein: CASSLFGQGDEQYF. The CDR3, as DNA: TGTGCCAGCAGCTTATTTGGACAGGGGGACGAGCAGTACTTC.

Here the CDR3 reads CASSFTSGSLSEQFF. DNA for the CDR3: TGTGCCAGCAGCTTCACTAGCGGGAGCCTGAGTGAGCAGTTCTTC. The V call is TRBV7-2, the J call TRBJ2-1; TRBD2 agrees at 11 bases. Germline V gene sequence: CDR1 SGHTA, CDR2 FQGNSA. The length of the CDR3 is 15 residues. Trimming took 3 bases from V and 9 from J; bases not matched to a gene: 7.

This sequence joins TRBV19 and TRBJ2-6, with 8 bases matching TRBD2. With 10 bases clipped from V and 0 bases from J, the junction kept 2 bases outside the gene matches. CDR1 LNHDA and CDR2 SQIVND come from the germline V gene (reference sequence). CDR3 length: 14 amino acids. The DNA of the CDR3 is TGTGCCACACTAGCGGTCTCTGGGGCCAACGTCCTGACTTTC. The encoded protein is CATLAVSGANVLTF.

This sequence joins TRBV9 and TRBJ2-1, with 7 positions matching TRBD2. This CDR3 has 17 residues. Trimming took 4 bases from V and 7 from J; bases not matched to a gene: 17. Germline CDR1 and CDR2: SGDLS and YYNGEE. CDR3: CASSPQSRGSGWNEQFF. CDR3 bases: TGTGCCAGCAGCCCCCAATCAAGAGGTAGCGGGTGGAATGAGCAGTTCTTC. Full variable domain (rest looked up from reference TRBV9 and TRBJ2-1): DSGVTQTPKHLITATGQRVTLRCSPRSGDLSVYWYQQSLDQGLQFLIQYYNGEERAKGNILERFSAQQFPDLHSELNLSSLELGDSALYFCASSPQSRGSGWNEQFFGPGTRLTVL.

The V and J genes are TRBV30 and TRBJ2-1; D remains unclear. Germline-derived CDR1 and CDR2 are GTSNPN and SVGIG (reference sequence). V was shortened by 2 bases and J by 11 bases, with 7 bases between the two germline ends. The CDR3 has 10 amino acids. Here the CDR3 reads CAWSLGKQFF. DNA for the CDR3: TGTGCCTGGAGTCTAGGGAAGCAGTTCTTC.

The CDR3 DNA follows: TGCGCCAGCAGCCAAGATACCGCGAACTCTGGAAACACCATATATTTT. Its protein product is CASSQDTANSGNTIYF. The chain has TRBV4-1 and TRBJ1-3; D call uncertain. The CDR3 runs 16 residues. The germline V and J ends were trimmed by 0 bases and 0 bases, with 9 bases remaining between them. The V gene's germline CDR1 is MGHRA and CDR2 YSYEKL.

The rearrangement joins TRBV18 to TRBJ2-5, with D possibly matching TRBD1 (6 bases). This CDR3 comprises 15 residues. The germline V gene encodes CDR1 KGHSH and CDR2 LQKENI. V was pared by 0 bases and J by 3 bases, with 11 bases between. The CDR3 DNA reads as TGTGCCAGCTCACCACCGTCGGGACACAAAGAGACCCAGTACTTC. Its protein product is CASSPPSGHKETQYF.

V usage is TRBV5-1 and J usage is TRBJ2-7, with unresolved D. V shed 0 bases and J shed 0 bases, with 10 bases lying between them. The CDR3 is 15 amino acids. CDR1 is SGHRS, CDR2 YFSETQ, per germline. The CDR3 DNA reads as TGCGCCAGCAGCTTGGAGGCGGTGGCCTCCTACGAGCAGTACTTC. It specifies CASSLEAVASYEQYF.

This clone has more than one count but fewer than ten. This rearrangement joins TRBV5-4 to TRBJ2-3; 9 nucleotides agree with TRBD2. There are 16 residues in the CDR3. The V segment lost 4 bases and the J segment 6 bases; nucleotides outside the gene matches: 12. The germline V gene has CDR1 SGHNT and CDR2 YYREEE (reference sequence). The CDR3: CASSNHLAGLADTQYF. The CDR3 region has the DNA TGTGCCAGCAGCAATCACCTAGCGGGGTTGGCGGATACGCAGTATTTT.

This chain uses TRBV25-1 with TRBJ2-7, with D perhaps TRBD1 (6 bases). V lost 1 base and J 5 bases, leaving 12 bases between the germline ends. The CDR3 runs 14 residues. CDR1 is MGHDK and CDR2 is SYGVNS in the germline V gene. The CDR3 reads CASSEWEQGNEQYF. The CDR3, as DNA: TGTGCCAGCAGTGAATGGGAACAGGGAAACGAGCAGTACTTC.

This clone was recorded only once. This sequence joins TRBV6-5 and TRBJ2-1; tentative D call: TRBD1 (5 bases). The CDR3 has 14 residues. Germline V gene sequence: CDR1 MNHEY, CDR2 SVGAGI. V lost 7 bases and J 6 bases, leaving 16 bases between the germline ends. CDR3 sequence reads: CASKRGSASNEQFF. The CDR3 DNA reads TGTGCCAGCAAAAGGGGTTCGGCAAGCAATGAGCAGTTCTTC.

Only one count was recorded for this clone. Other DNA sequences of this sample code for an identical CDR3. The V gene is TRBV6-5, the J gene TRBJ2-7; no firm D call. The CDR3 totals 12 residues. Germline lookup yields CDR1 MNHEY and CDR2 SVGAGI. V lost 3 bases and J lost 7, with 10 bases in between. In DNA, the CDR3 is TGTGCCAGCAGTTATGGGGTTGGGGAGCAGTACTTC. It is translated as CASSYGVGEQYF.

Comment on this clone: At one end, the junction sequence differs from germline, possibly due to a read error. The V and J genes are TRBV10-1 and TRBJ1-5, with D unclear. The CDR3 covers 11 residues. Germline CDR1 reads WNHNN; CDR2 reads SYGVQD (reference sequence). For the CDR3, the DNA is TGCGCCAGCAGTGAGTCCTGGACCTTAAGTTTT. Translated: CASSESWTLSF.

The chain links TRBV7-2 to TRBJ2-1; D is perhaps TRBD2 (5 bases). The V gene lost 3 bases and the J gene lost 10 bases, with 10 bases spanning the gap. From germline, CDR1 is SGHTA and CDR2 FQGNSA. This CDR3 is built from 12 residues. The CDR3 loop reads CASSLAGREQFF. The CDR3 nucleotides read TGTGCCAGCAGCTTGGCGGGCCGAGAGCAGTTCTTC.

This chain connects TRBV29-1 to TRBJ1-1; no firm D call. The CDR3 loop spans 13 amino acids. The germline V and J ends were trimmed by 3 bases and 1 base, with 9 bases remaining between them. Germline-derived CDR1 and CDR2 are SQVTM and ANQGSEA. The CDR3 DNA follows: TGCAGCGTTGACTCCGGGCGGAACACTGAAGCTTTCTTT. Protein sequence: CSVDSGRNTEAFF.

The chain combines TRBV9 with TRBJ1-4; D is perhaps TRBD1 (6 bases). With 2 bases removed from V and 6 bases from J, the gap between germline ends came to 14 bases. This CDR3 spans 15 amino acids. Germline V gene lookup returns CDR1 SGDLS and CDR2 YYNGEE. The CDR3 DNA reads TGTGCCAGCAGCGTCCAAGGGGGAAGGTATGAAAAACTGTTTTTT. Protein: CASSVQGGRYEKLFF.

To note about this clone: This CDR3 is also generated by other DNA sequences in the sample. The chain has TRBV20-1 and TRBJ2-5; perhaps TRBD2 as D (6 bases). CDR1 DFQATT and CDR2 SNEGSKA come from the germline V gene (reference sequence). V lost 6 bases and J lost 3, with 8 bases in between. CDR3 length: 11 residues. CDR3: CSASGEETQYF. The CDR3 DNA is TGCAGTGCGTCGGGGGAAGAGACCCAGTACTTC.

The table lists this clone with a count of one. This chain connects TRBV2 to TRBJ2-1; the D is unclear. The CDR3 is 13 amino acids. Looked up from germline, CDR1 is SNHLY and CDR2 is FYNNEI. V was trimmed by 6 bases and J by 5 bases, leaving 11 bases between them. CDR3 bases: TGTGCCAGCAGCCTCCGGGCCGACAATGAGCAGTTCTTC. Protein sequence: CASSLRADNEQFF. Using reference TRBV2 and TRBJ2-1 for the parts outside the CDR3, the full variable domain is EPEVTQTPSHQVTQMGQEVILRCVPISNHLYFYWYRQILGQKVEFLVSFYNNEISEKSEIFDDQFSVERPDGSNFTLKIRSTKLEDSAMYFCASSLRADNEQFFGPGTRLTVL.

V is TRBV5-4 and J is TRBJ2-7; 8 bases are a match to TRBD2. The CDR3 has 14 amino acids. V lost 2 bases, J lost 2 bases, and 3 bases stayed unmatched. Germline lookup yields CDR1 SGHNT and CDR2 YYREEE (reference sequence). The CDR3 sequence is CASSFREGPYEQYF. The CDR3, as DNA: TGTGCCAGCAGCTTCCGGGAGGGCCCCTACGAGCAGTACTTC.

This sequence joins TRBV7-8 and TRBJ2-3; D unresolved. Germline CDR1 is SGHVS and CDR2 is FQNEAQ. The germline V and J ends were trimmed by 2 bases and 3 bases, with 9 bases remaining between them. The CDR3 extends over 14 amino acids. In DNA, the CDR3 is TGTGCCAGCAGCTTACTCCTGTTTACAGATACGCAGTATTTT. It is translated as CASSLLLFTDTQYF.